This T cell receptor (beta chain) was recorded in a study of PD-L1 blockade in urothelial cancer. On the study more broadly: Bladder-origin urothelial cancer in males covered about 85% of the roughly 29 patients. Patients' histories included 0 to 3 prior chemotherapy regimens. Blood gave a median 141,255 T cells.

The table came from immunoSEQ multiplex PCR; TCRdb's copy has only in-frame clones and leaves some out. The sample lists about 120,000 clones; 75% to 90% were seen once. Time point in this sample: peripheral blood 6 weeks after treatment start. It was locally advanced or metastatic urothelial carcinoma that patients had. J lost 11 bases, V lost 0 bases, and 6 bases had no gene match. Germline-derived CDR1 and CDR2 are SGHVS and FQNEAQ. The CDR3 is made up of 14 amino acids. The rearrangement uses TRBV7-8 and TRBJ2-7, with 11 bases fitting TRBD2. The source material was PBMCs, sampled around atezolizumab (anti-PD-L1) treatment. The receptor was derived from a man in his 60s with urothelial cancer. The CDR3 loop reads CASSLALAGEVKYF. Here the CDR3 DNA reads TGTGCCAGCAGCTTAGCACTAGCGGGAGAGGTTAAGTACTTC.